The 5 T cell receptor beta chains given below trace back to one sample, sequenced in a study of T cells in Graves' hyperthyroidism and ophthalmopathy (dated 2019 in TCRdb). The library came from multiplex PCR. The reads were generated on an Illumina HiSeq 2000. The TCR beta CDR3 regions were amplified from the RNA transcripts. The first round of RT-PCR for the TCR CDR3 was performed with the HTBI primer set and the Qiagen OneStep RT-PCR kit. In-frame beta chains were kept once TCRdb had trimmed the public reads at Q25 with fastp and called clones with MiXCR. Every distinct CDR3 protein forms one entry, paired with its most common genes and DNA. The sample table records 450,000 to 650,000 distinct CDR3 sequences; approximately 15% of these occur just once. Roughly 7.1% of the sample is in the top ten clones. Sequenced: blood. These receptors came from a woman between 18 and 30 years old with Graves' ophthalmopathy.

The chain employs TRBV6-2 or TRBV6-3 and TRBJ2-1; 16 bases are a match to TRBD2. V trimming: 6 bases; J trimming: 7 bases; junction bases outside the gene matches: 9. The germline V gene encodes CDR1 MNHEY and CDR2 SVGEGT. The CDR3 is 17 amino acids. The CDR3 protein is CASSRAGTSGRGNEQFF. Here the CDR3 DNA reads TGTGCCAGCAGCCGTGCCGGGACTAGCGGGAGGGGGAATGAGCAGTTCTTC.

This clonotype was counted ten times or more. This sequence joins TRBV9 and TRBJ2-7; 8 nucleotides agree with TRBD2. Trimming took 4 bases from V and 3 from J; bases not matched to a gene: 9. CDR3 length: 15 amino acids. Germline V gene data show CDR1 as SGDLS and CDR2 as YYNGEE. CDR3 nucleotide sequence: TGTGCCAGCAGCCCTGTCCGGGAGGGGGACTACGAGCAGTACTTC. Its translation: CASSPVREGDYEQYF.

Concerning this clonotype: A read error may account for a junction end that differs from germline. The V and J genes are TRBV12-3 or TRBV12-4 and TRBJ2-1; a weak D match, TRBD2 (7 bases). This CDR3 region has 14 residues. The CDR3 region has the DNA TGTGCCAGCAGTCCCCCCGGGGGGCACAACGAGCAGTTCTTC. It codes for CASSPPGGHNEQFF.

The chain uses TRBV28 and TRBJ1-1; D gene uncertain. Germline V CDR1 and CDR2: MDHEN, SYDVKM. The CDR3 loop spans 11 amino acids. Trimming took 8 bases from V and 5 from J, leaving 9 bases between them. The CDR3 sequence: CASQQATEAFF. CDR3 DNA sequence: TGTGCCAGCCAACAAGCGACTGAAGCTTTCTTT.

Turning to this clonotype: A much larger clone differs from this one at a single base, so this may be a read error. CDR3 loop: CAGSEPVGGATQYF. As DNA, the CDR3 is TGTGCCGGCAGTGAACCTGTTGGTGGAGCGACCCAGTACTTC. The V and J genes are TRBV6-1 and TRBJ2-5; D is unclear. In germline, CDR1 is MNHNS, CDR2 SASEGT. The CDR3 length is 14 residues.